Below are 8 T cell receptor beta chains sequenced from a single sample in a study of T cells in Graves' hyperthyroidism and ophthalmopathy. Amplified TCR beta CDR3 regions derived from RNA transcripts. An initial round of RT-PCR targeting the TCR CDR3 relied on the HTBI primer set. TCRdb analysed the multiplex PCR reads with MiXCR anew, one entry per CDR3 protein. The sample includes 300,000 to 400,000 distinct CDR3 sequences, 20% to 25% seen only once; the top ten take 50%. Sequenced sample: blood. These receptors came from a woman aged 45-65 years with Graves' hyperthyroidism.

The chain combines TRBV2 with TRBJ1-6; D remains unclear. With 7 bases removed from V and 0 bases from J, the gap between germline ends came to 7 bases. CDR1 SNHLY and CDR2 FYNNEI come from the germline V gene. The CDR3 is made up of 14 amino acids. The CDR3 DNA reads TGTGCCAGCAAAGGGAGCTCCTATAATTCACCCCTCCACTTT. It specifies CASKGSSYNSPLHF.

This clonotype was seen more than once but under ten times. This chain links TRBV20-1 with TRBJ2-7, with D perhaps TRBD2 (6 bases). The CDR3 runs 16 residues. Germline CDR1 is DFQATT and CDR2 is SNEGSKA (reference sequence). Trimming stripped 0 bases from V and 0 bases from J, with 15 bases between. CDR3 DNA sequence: TGCAGTGCTAGAGATCGGAGGGAGGAGGGCTCCTACGAGCAGTACTTC. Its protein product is CSARDRREEGSYEQYF.

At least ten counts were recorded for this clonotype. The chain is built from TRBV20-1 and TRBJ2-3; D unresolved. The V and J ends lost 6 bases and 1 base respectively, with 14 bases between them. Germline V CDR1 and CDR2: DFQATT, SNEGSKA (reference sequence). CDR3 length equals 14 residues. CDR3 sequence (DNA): TGCAGTGCCACCTCTAGTTTCGGCACAGATACGCAGTATTTT. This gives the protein CSATSSFGTDTQYF.

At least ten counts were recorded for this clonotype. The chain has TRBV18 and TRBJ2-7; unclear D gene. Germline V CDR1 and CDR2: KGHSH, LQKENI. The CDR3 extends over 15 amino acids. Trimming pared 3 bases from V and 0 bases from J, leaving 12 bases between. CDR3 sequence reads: CASSPSDGSSYEQYF. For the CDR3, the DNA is TGTGCCAGCTCACCCTCGGACGGAAGCTCCTACGAGCAGTACTTC.

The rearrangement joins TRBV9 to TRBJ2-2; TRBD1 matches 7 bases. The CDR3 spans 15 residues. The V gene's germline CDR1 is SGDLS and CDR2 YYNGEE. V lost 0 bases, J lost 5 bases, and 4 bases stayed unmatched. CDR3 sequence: CASSVVGQFTGELFF. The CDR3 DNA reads TGTGCCAGCAGCGTAGTGGGACAGTTTACCGGGGAGCTGTTTTTT.

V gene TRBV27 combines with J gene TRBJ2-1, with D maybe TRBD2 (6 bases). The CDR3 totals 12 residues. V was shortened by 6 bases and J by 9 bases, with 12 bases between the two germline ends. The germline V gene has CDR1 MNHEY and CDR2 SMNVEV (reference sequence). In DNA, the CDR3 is TGTGCCAGCAGAGGGAGGTGGCTTGAGCAGTTCTTC. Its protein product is CASRGRWLEQFF.

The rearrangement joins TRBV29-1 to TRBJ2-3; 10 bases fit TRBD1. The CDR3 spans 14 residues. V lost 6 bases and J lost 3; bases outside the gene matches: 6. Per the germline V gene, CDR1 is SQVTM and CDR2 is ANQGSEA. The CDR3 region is CSVGQGSLTDTQYF. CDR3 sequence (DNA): TGCAGCGTGGGACAGGGGAGCCTAACAGATACGCAGTATTTT.

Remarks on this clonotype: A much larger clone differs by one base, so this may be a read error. The CDR3 DNA reads TGTGCCAGCAGTTCTAGGCGGGATTTTTCCGAGCAGTACTTC. Encoded protein: CASSSRRDFSEQYF. The chain couples TRBV28 to TRBJ2-7, with D possibly matching TRBD2 (6 bases). Per germline, CDR1 MDHEN and CDR2 SYDVKM. V lost 4 bases, J lost 6 bases, and 16 bases lay in between. The CDR3 extends over 14 amino acids.